Listed here is a single TCR beta chain. What it binds is not known. Assay: immunoSEQ multiplex PCR; the TCRdb copy retains only in-frame clones and omits some. The sample has some 67,000 clones; about 86% are singletons. V lost 5 bases to trimming and J lost 6 bases, with 7 bases between them. In germline, CDR1 is MRHNA, CDR2 SNTAGT. This CDR3 is 12 amino acids long. Time point: baseline, week 1 (first vaccination visit). Sample treatment: pre-vaccination baseline after standard-of-care therapy. The data originate from a study of a mutant IDH1 vaccine in newly diagnosed glioma. Study-wide background: Treated patients were about 60% male, roughly 40% female, mean age 40.4 years. Overall study results and limits: Pseudoprogression seemed unrelated to changes in top peripheral T cell clonotypes.

This sequence originates from a woman younger than 35 with glioma. Some clones in this sample may be carry-over from other donors' samples. This specimen consisted of peripheral blood mononuclear cells (PBMCs), obtained from a glioma patient treated with radiotherapy, temozolomide or both. V and J are TRBV6-4 and TRBJ2-2; D possibly corresponds to TRBD2 (5 bases). The CDR3, as DNA: TGTGCCAGCAGTATGAGGGCCGGGGAGCTGTTTTTT. It encodes CASSMRAGELFF.